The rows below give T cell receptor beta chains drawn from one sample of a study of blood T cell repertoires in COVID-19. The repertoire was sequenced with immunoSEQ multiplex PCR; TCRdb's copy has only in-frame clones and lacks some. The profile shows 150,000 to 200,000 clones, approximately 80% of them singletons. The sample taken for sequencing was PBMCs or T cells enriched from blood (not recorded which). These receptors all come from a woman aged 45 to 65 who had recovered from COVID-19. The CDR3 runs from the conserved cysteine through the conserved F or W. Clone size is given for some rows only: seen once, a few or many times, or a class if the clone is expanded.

CDR3 protein: CASSLVAHSDTQYF
J gene: TRBJ2-3
clone size: .
V gene: TRBV7-3

CDR3 protein: CASSSGTSTDTQYF
J gene: TRBJ2-3
clone size: .
V gene: TRBV9

CDR3 protein: CASSPPDRNTEAFF
J gene: TRBJ1-1
clone size: .
V gene: TRBV5-4

CDR3 protein: CASSQSDNYGYTF
J gene: TRBJ1-2
clone size: .
V gene: TRBV3-1/TRBV3-2

CDR3 protein: CASTSGGSGRNYEQYF
J gene: TRBJ2-7
clone size: .
V gene: TRBV5-4

CDR3 protein: CASSLISGNGYTF
J gene: TRBJ1-2
clone size: .
V gene: TRBV7-2

CDR3 protein: CASSQLAGGNTGELFF
J gene: TRBJ2-2
clone size: .
V gene: TRBV4-3

CDR3 protein: CASSLDPGQGALGANVLTF
J gene: TRBJ2-6
clone size: few
V gene: TRBV5-1

CDR3 protein: CASSMGQGYPEAFF
J gene: TRBJ1-1
clone size: once
V gene: TRBV19

CDR3 protein: CAWNSGRRLSPGELFF
J gene: TRBJ2-2
clone size: .
V gene: TRBV30

CDR3 protein: CASRLTSGRYEQYF
J gene: TRBJ2-7
clone size: few
V gene: TRBV28

CDR3 protein: CASIHIQGAKGGETQYF
J gene: TRBJ2-5
clone size: few
V gene: TRBV21-1

CDR3 protein: CASRAPNEKLFF
J gene: TRBJ1-4
clone size: .
V gene: TRBV28

CDR3 protein: CATSRVGGGRIHEQYF
J gene: TRBJ2-7
clone size: .
V gene: TRBV15

CDR3 protein: CASSEGTGRTGELFF
J gene: TRBJ2-2
clone size: once
V gene: TRBV9

CDR3 protein: CASSLQKTGTSGSYEQYF
J gene: TRBJ2-7
clone size: .
V gene: TRBV18

CDR3 protein: CASSSTSSSSAYNEQFF
J gene: TRBJ2-1
clone size: .
V gene: TRBV11-3

CDR3 protein: CASRLSIPGQGYEQYF
J gene: TRBJ2-7
clone size: once
V gene: TRBV28

CDR3 protein: CASSETRGLADTDTQYF
J gene: TRBJ2-3
clone size: .
V gene: TRBV10-1

CDR3 protein: CASSTPRDYPVNEQFF
J gene: TRBJ2-1
clone size: .
V gene: TRBV7-2

CDR3 protein: CASSEATGHSGNTIYF
J gene: TRBJ1-3
clone size: .
V gene: TRBV6-1

CDR3 protein: CACPPREQYF
J gene: TRBJ2-7
clone size: .
V gene: TRBV30

CDR3 protein: CASSIMGGRAYNEQFF
J gene: TRBJ2-1
clone size: .
V gene: TRBV19

CDR3 protein: CASSITGDLRNTIYF
J gene: TRBJ1-3
clone size: .
V gene: TRBV5-1

CDR3 protein: CASSYGQGNYGYTF
J gene: TRBJ1-2
clone size: .
V gene: TRBV9

CDR3 protein: CASSLGQSNNEKLFF
J gene: TRBJ1-4
clone size: .
V gene: TRBV5-1

CDR3 protein: CASSHSGRARYEQFF
J gene: TRBJ2-1
clone size: .
V gene: TRBV11-2

CDR3 protein: CAISEDALGDEQFF
J gene: TRBJ2-1
clone size: .
V gene: TRBV10-3

CDR3 protein: CASSQVHAGAYGYTF
J gene: TRBJ1-2
clone size: .
V gene: TRBV3-1/TRBV3-2

CDR3 protein: CATSKDSGALALMNTEAFF
J gene: TRBJ1-1
clone size: .
V gene: TRBV15

CDR3 protein: CASSLSGRAGEQYF
J gene: TRBJ2-7
clone size: .
V gene: TRBV19